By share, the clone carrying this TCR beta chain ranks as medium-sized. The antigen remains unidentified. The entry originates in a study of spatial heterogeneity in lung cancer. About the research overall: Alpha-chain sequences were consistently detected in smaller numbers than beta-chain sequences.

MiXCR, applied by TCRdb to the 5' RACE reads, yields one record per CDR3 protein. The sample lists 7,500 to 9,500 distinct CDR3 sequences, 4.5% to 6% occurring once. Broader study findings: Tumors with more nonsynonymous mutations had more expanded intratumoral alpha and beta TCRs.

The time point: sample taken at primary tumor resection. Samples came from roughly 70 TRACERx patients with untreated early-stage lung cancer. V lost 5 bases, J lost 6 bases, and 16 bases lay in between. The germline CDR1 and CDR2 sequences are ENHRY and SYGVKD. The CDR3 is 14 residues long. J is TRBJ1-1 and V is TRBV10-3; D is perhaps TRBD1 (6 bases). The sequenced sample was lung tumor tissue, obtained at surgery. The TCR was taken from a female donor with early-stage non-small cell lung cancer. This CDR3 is CAISLQGGRAEAFF. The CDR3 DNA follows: TGTGCCATCAGTCTACAGGGAGGTAGGGCTGAAGCTTTCTTT.